The present T cell receptor beta chain was sequenced within a study of Graves' ophthalmopathy and Graves' hyperthyroidism. At least ten counts were recorded for this clonotype. The study amplified TCR beta CDR3 regions using RNA transcripts. HTBI primers were employed in first-round RT-PCR, then a second-round multiplex PCR followed. TCRdb re-analysed the multiplex PCR reads in MiXCR, keeping a single row per CDR3 protein. The repertoire holds 600,000 to 700,000 distinct CDR3 sequences, with 35% to 45% as singletons. V dropped 5 bases and J dropped 1 base, with 11 bases sitting between them. Germline V lookup: CDR1 LGHNT, CDR2 FRNRAP. The CDR3 extends over 14 amino acids.

The rearrangement uses TRBV12-5 and TRBJ1-1, with D uncertain. Source material: peripheral blood. This receptor was obtained from an adult man with Graves' ophthalmopathy. DNA for the CDR3: TGTGCTAGTGGTATAGGACGGGGGAACACTGAAGCTTTCTTT. Its protein is CASGIGRGNTEAFF.